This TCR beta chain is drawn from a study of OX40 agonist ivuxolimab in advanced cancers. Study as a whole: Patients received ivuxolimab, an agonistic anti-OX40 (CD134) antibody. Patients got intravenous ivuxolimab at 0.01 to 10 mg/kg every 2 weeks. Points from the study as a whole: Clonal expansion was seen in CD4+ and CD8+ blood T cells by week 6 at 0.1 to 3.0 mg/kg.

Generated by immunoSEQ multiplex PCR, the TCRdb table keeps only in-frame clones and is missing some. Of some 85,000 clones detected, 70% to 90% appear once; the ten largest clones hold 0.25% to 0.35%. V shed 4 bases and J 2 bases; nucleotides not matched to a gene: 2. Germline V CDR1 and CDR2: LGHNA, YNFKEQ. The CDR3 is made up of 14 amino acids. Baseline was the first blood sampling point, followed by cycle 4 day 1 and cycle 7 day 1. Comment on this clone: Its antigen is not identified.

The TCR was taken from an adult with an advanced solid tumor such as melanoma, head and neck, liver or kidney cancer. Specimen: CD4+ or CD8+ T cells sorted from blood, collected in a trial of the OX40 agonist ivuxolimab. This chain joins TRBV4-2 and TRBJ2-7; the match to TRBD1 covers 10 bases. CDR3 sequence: CASSLDRGTYEQYF. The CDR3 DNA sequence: TGTGCCAGCAGCCTGGACAGGGGGACCTACGAGCAGTACTTC.